This TCR beta chain was identified during a study of blood T cell repertoires in COVID-19. Produced via immunoSEQ multiplex PCR; TCRdb's table is partial and in-frame only. Of approximately 150,000 clones in the sample, approximately 82% were seen once. The CDR3 totals 14 residues. The ends were cut back, 3 bases at V and 4 bases at J, with 12 bases in the middle. Germline-derived CDR1 and CDR2 are SNHLY and FYNNEI. The rearrangement uses TRBV2 and TRBJ1-2, with a weak D call TRBD1 (6 bases). The sample consisted of peripheral blood. The TCR was taken from a woman aged 70 to 79 who had recovered from COVID-19. The DNA for the CDR3 is TGTGCCAGCAGTGAGGGTGGACAGCTCTATGGCTACACCTTC. Translated: CASSEGGQLYGYTF.